Listed here are 27 T cell receptor beta chains from one sample, sequenced in a study of human T cells and chemical hapten exposure. Time point in this sample: patch test 3, about 24 weeks after DPC sensitization. Treatment defined: therapeutic diphenylcyclopropenone sensitization with weekly scalp DPC. TCRdb reprocessed the RACE reads with MiXCR, giving one entry per CDR3 protein. The sample includes about 160,000 distinct CDR3 sequences, about 27% of them seen just once. The material was whole blood, obtained in connection with sensitization to the hapten diphenylcyclopropenone (DPC). All receptors come from a woman aged 18-29 years with alopecia areata. Some clones in this sample may be carry-over from other donors' samples.

J is TRBJ2-5 and V is TRBV20-1; 11 nucleotides match TRBD1. This CDR3 spans 16 amino acids. Trimming removed 6 bases from V and 5 bases from J; junction bases left unmatched: 14. CDR1 and CDR2 (germline): DFQATT, SNEGSKA (reference sequence). The CDR3 coding sequence is TGCAGTGCCAAGCCGGGACAGGGGGGTATTCTCGAGACCCAGTACTTC. This translates into CSAKPGQGGILETQYF.

About this clonotype itself: This sequence may be a read error, since a much larger clone differs from it by one base. The V and J genes are TRBV9 and TRBJ1-2; 8 nucleotides align to TRBD1. The CDR3 has 13 amino acids. Trimming cost V 4 bases and J 2 bases; bases outside gene matches: 1. Germline V gene sequence: CDR1 SGDLS, CDR2 YYNGEE. The CDR3 region has the DNA TGTGCCAGCAGCCGGACAGGGAACTATGGCTACACCTTC. Protein product: CASSRTGNYGYTF.

J is TRBJ2-4 and V is TRBV4-3, with D maybe TRBD1 (6 bases). The CDR3 runs to 15 residues. The germline gives CDR1 LGHNA, CDR2 YSLEER. V dropped 2 bases and J dropped 0 bases, with 8 bases sitting between them. CDR3 protein: CASSQRTVAKNIQYF. CDR3 bases: TGCGCCAGCAGCCAAAGGACAGTAGCCAAAAACATTCAGTACTTC.

V is TRBV4-2 and J is TRBJ1-2, with D perhaps TRBD1 (5 bases). Trimming took off 2 bases at V and 8 bases at J, with 18 bases between the two ends. Germline loops: CDR1 LGHNA, CDR2 YNFKEQ. The CDR3 contains 15 residues. CDR3 sequence reads: CASSQRQYARDGYTF. CDR3 in DNA: TGTGCCAGCAGCCAACGCCAATACGCCAGGGACGGCTACACCTTC.

The rearrangement links TRBV29-1 to TRBJ1-4, with 8 bases lining up with TRBD1. The J segment lost 7 bases and the V segment lost 4 bases, leaving 5 bases of the junction unmatched. This CDR3 spans 13 amino acids. In germline, CDR1 is SQVTM, CDR2 ANQGSEA. CDR3 sequence: CSVGTGPTEKLFF. Here the CDR3 DNA reads TGCAGCGTTGGGACAGGGCCGACTGAAAAACTGTTTTTT. Together with reference TRBV29-1 and TRBJ1-4, the CDR3 gives the full variable domain: SAVISQKPSRDICQRGTSLTIQCQVDSQVTMMFWYRQQPGQSLTLIATANQGSEATYESGFVIDKFPISRPNLTFSTLTVSNMSPEDSSIYLCSVGTGPTEKLFFGSGTQLSVL.

The table lists this clonotype with a few counts. The rearrangement joins TRBV9 to TRBJ1-6, with D unclear. The V end lost 0 bases, the J end lost 10 bases, and 11 bases lay between the germline ends. The CDR3 totals 14 residues. The germline V gene encodes CDR1 SGDLS and CDR2 YYNGEE. In DNA, the CDR3 is TGTGCCAGCAGCGTAGGGACCCTGCGGTCACCCCTCCACTTT. Translation gives CASSVGTLRSPLHF.

This clonotype came up many times. The V gene is TRBV14, the J gene TRBJ2-1; D possibly corresponds to TRBD2 (6 bases). The ends were cut back, 4 bases at V and 2 bases at J, with 15 bases in the middle. The CDR3 extends over 16 amino acids. Germline assignment: CDR1 SGHDN and CDR2 FVKESK. CDR3 in DNA: TGTGCCAGCAGCCCCGGGGGAAAAGGGGCCTACAATGAGCAGTTCTTC. This codes for CASSPGGKGAYNEQFF.

This clonotype appeared a few times. The chain links TRBV5-1 to TRBJ2-7; D ambiguous. CDR3 size: 18 residues. The germline V gene has CDR1 SGHRS and CDR2 YFSETQ. V was trimmed by 1 base and J by 1 base, leaving 21 bases between them. CDR3: CASSLTGQSTFYSYEQYF. In DNA form, the CDR3 reads TGCGCCAGCAGCTTGACGGGTCAATCGACTTTTTATTCCTACGAGCAGTACTTC.

The chain joins TRBV13 to TRBJ2-1; TRBD2 agrees at 10 bases. Germline V gives CDR1 PRHDT, CDR2 FYEKMQ (reference sequence). The CDR3 spans 15 residues. With 2 bases clipped from V and 6 bases from J, the junction kept 4 bases outside the gene matches. CDR3 amino acids: CASSLFLAGVNEQFF. The CDR3, as DNA: TGTGCCAGCAGCTTATTTCTAGCGGGGGTCAATGAGCAGTTCTTC. Complete variable domain (other parts from reference TRBV13 and TRBJ2-1): AAGVIQSPRHLIKEKRETATLKCYPIPRHDTVYWYQQGPGQDPQFLISFYEKMQSDKGSIPDRFSAQQFSDYHSELNMSSLELGDSALYFCASSLFLAGVNEQFFGPGTRLTVL.

This clonotype showed up just a few times. The V call is TRBV14, the J call TRBJ1-1; D may be TRBD1 (5 bases). Trimming cost V 3 bases and J 2 bases, with 13 bases left between them. This CDR3 region has 15 residues. CDR1 and CDR2 from the germline V gene are SGHDN and FVKESK. CDR3 sequence (DNA): TGTGCCAGCAGCCAGTCAACAGGTTTCAACACTGAAGCTTTCTTT. Translated, it gives CASSQSTGFNTEAFF.

This chain links TRBV6-2 or TRBV6-3 with TRBJ2-1; 7 nucleotides align to TRBD2. V shed 4 bases and J 4 bases; nucleotides not matched to a gene: 10. This CDR3 is built from 16 residues. Germline lookup yields CDR1 MNHEY and CDR2 SVGEGT. The CDR3 region is CASSLYTSVRYNEQFF. The CDR3 DNA reads as TGTGCCAGCAGTTTGTATACTAGCGTTAGATACAATGAGCAGTTCTTC.

This clonotype has a count of ten or more. This chain joins TRBV4-1 and TRBJ2-5, with 7 bases lining up with TRBD1. J was trimmed by 4 bases and V by 4 bases; bases with no gene match: 3. The CDR3 has 13 amino acids. The germline gives CDR1 MGHRA, CDR2 YSYEKL. Here the CDR3 reads CASSLTGLETQYF. CDR3 sequence (DNA): TGCGCCAGCAGCCTGACAGGGTTAGAGACCCAGTACTTC.

Ten or more counts support this clonotype. CDR3 residues: CSAPLAGGPYEQYF. The CDR3 nucleotides are TGCAGTGCTCCCTTAGCGGGGGGTCCCTACGAGCAGTACTTC. The chain couples TRBV20-1 to TRBJ2-7, with TRBD2 matching over 10 bases. Germline CDR1 DFQATT, CDR2 SNEGSKA (reference sequence). V trimming: 5 bases; J trimming: 2 bases; junction bases outside the gene matches: 6. The CDR3 loop spans 14 amino acids.

The rearrangement links TRBV6-2 or TRBV6-3 to TRBJ2-3; the D is unclear. Trimming cost V 5 bases and J 6 bases, with 12 bases left between them. CDR3 length equals 13 residues. Germline V gene sequence: CDR1 MNHEY, CDR2 SVGEGT. The DNA for the CDR3 is TGTGCCAGCAGTGAACGAACAAGGGATACGCAGTATTTT. It codes for CASSERTRDTQYF.

V usage is TRBV9 and J usage is TRBJ1-2, with a possible D match to TRBD1 (6 bases). V was cut by 0 bases and J by 6 bases, with 21 bases left in between. The CDR3 sequence is 17 residues long. The germline CDR1 and CDR2 sequences are SGDLS and YYNGEE. CDR3 coding DNA: TGTGCCAGCAGCGTAGAGGGGCCAGGGGACCACATCGATGGCTACACCTTC. Translation gives CASSVEGPGDHIDGYTF.

This clonotype has a handful of counts. V and J are TRBV9 and TRBJ2-7, with D uncertain. CDR1 and CDR2 from the germline V gene are SGDLS and YYNGEE. The V and J ends lost 0 bases and 3 bases respectively, with 19 bases between them. CDR3 length equals 17 residues. The CDR3 bases are TGTGCCAGCAGCGTAGTTCCGGTTCCGAAGGGCAGCTACGAGCAGTACTTC. This sequence encodes CASSVVPVPKGSYEQYF. Looking up the rest from reference TRBV9 and TRBJ2-7 gives the full variable domain: DSGVTQTPKHLITATGQRVTLRCSPRSGDLSVYWYQQSLDQGLQFLIQYYNGEERAKGNILERFSAQQFPDLHSELNLSSLELGDSALYFCASSVVPVPKGSYEQYFGPGTRLTVT.

The V gene is TRBV7-2, the J gene TRBJ2-7, with 8 nucleotides matching TRBD2. CDR1 is SGHTA, CDR2 FQGNSA, per germline. CDR3 size: 16 residues. Trimming cost V 5 bases and J 2 bases; bases outside gene matches: 11. The CDR3 DNA sequence: TGTGCCAGCAGCCTAGGGCGAACGCGGGGGGCCTACGAGCAGTACTTC. Protein: CASSLGRTRGAYEQYF.

This clonotype was seen a few times. The chain combines TRBV4-2 with TRBJ2-1, with 13 bases fitting TRBD2. Unmatched junction bases numbered 5, after V lost 0 bases and J lost 6 bases. This CDR3 spans 17 amino acids. The germline V gene encodes CDR1 LGHNA and CDR2 YNFKEQ. For the CDR3, the DNA is TGTGCCAGCAGCCAAGATCACACTAGCGGGAGGGCCAATGAGCAGTTCTTC. Protein sequence: CASSQDHTSGRANEQFF.

The sample holds a few counts of this clonotype. V is TRBV29-1 and J is TRBJ1-5; 7 bases agree with TRBD1. The V gene end was trimmed by 3 bases and the J gene end by 0 bases; junction bases not matched to a gene: 14. Germline CDR1 and CDR2: SQVTM and ANQGSEA. CDR3 length equals 18 residues. The CDR3 loop reads CSVDHRDSSLCSNQPQHF. The CDR3 nucleotides are TGCAGCGTTGATCATAGGGACAGTTCCCTTTGTAGCAATCAGCCCCAGCATTTT. The complete variable domain, with remaining parts taken from reference TRBV29-1 and TRBJ1-5, reads SAVISQKPSRDICQRGTSLTIQCQVDSQVTMMFWYRQQPGQSLTLIATANQGSEATYESGFVIDKFPISRPNLTFSTLTVSNMSPEDSSIYLCSVDHRDSSLCSNQPQHFGDGTRLSIL.

This clonotype occurred a few times. The rearrangement links TRBV6-6 to TRBJ2-7; TRBD2 agrees at 10 bases. The germline V gene has CDR1 MNHNY and CDR2 SVGAGI (reference sequence). CDR3 length equals 19 residues. Germline trimming cut 0 bases from V and 0 bases from J; bases unmatched to any gene: 11. The CDR3: CASSYSMVAGGPSSYEQYF. In nucleotides, the CDR3 is TGTGCCAGCAGTTACTCGATGGTAGCGGGAGGCCCCAGCTCCTACGAGCAGTACTTC.

The chain uses TRBV4-2 and TRBJ1-6; 7 bases line up with TRBD1. V gave up 7 bases and J gave up 9 bases; unmatched junction bases: 12. The CDR3 is 15 amino acids. The germline CDR1 and CDR2 sequences are LGHNA and YNFKEQ. The chain's CDR3 is CASTDRAGRGSPLHF. The CDR3 region has the DNA TGTGCCAGCACCGACAGGGCCGGTCGGGGTTCACCCCTCCACTTT.

A few counts support this clonotype. The rearrangement links TRBV20-1 to TRBJ1-5; D may be TRBD1 (5 bases). Germline CDR1 is DFQATT and CDR2 is SNEGSKA (reference sequence). V was shortened by 6 bases and J by 1 base, with 10 bases between the two germline ends. There are 13 residues in the CDR3. The CDR3 loop is CSAAGGSNQPQHF. For the CDR3, the DNA is TGCAGTGCCGCCGGGGGAAGCAATCAGCCCCAGCATTTT.

In this sample, this clonotype turned up a few times. J is TRBJ1-1 and V is TRBV7-9, with 7 bases fitting TRBD1. This CDR3 region has 13 residues. Germline values: CDR1 SEHNR, CDR2 FQNEAQ (reference sequence). V dropped 5 bases and J dropped 10; count of bases not matched to a gene: 10. CDR3 nucleotides: TGTGCCAGCAGCCCAGGAACGACAGGGAGAGCTTTCTTT. Protein: CASSPGTTGRAFF.

J is TRBJ1-2 and V is TRBV5-1, with 7 bases fitting TRBD1. Trimming cost V 7 bases and J 2 bases; bases outside gene matches: 5. Germline loops: CDR1 SGHRS, CDR2 YFSETQ. The CDR3 totals 13 residues. CDR3 in amino acids: CASGDSTNYGYTF. CDR3 sequence (DNA): TGCGCCAGCGGGGACAGCACGAACTATGGCTACACCTTC.

The chain uses TRBV7-2 and TRBJ1-2; D unclear. This CDR3 comprises 13 residues. The ends were cut back, 1 base at V and 4 bases at J, with 7 bases in the middle. Germline loops: CDR1 SGHTA, CDR2 FQGNSA. CDR3 in DNA: TGTGCCAGCAGCTTAGAACTGACCTATGGCTACACCTTC. This sequence encodes CASSLELTYGYTF. The full variable domain, in which reference TRBV7-2 and TRBJ1-2 provide the parts outside the CDR3, is GAGVSQSPSNKVTEKGKDVELRCDPISGHTALYWYRQSLGQGLEFLIYFQGNSAPDKSGLPSDRFSAERTGGSVSTLTIQRTQQEDSAVYLCASSLELTYGYTFGSGTRLTVV.

The V gene is TRBV20-1, the J gene TRBJ1-5, with TRBD1 matching over 9 bases. After removal of 5 bases from V and 7 bases from J, the junction contained 12 bases not matched to a gene. The CDR3 spans 15 residues. CDR1 is DFQATT, CDR2 SNEGSKA, per germline (reference sequence). CDR3 coding DNA: TGCAGTGCTGAGCCGGGACAGGGTAATGACCAGCCCCAGCATTTT. This translates into CSAEPGQGNDQPQHF.

The chain combines TRBV30 with TRBJ2-2; D could derive from TRBD1 or TRBD2 (6 bases each). The CDR3 is 14 residues long. The germline CDR1 and CDR2 sequences are GTSNPN and SVGIG (reference sequence). V was pared by 0 bases and J by 8 bases, with 13 bases between. The DNA of the CDR3 is TGTGCCTGGAGTGTACCCGGGGGCAGGGGGGAGCTGTTTTTT. The encoded protein is CAWSVPGGRGELFF. The whole variable domain, filled in from reference TRBV30 and TRBJ2-2, reads SQTIHQWPATLVQPVGSPLSLECTVEGTSNPNLYWYRQAAGRGLQLLFYSVGIGQISSEVPQNLSASRPQDRQFILSSKKLLLSDSGFYLCAWSVPGGRGELFFGEGSRLTVL.